This is a list of T cell receptor beta chains from one sample in a study of blood T cell repertoires in COVID-19. Profiling relied on immunoSEQ multiplex PCR, and the TCRdb table lists in-frame clones only, not all of them. The data contain some 90,000 clones, over 80% of them singletons. Source material: peripheral blood. The receptors stem from a woman aged 45-65 years in a cohort sampled during active COVID-19. CDR3s include the opening cysteine and the closing phenylalanine or tryptophan. Each record gives: V gene, J gene, D gene, clone size, CDR3 protein. The D gene is left open where the match is weak. Size is omitted from some rows. Given values are once, few, many or a class for expanded clones.

TRBV2	TRBJ2-3	NA	NA	CASSLNREGNTQYF
TRBV27	TRBJ2-1	TRBD2	NA	CASSRQGLATYNEQFF
TRBV6-5	TRBJ2-5	NA	NA	CASEDRGQETQYF
TRBV15	TRBJ2-3	NA	NA	CATSRDRGPTDTQYF
TRBV5-4	TRBJ2-3	NA	NA	CASSPREALDQVDTQYF
TRBV6-1	TRBJ1-2	TRBD1	once	CASSEGQGAGYGYTF
TRBV7-8	TRBJ1-2	NA	NA	CASSDQFGDYGYTF
TRBV2	TRBJ1-1	NA	NA	CASSWGFRMNTEAFF
TRBV24-1	TRBJ1-2	NA	NA	CATSDSGNRALRDGYTF
TRBV5-6	TRBJ2-5	NA	NA	CASSRRGFQETQYF
TRBV6-5	TRBJ1-1	NA	NA	CASTSLGHPPRIAFF
TRBV28	TRBJ2-4	TRBD1	few	CASSPILYTGAGAKNIQYF
TRBV7-9	TRBJ1-2	NA	once	CASSLQGPDGYTF
TRBV28	TRBJ1-6	NA	once	CASKIAGGNSPLHF
TRBV12-3/TRBV12-4	TRBJ1-6	TRBD1	NA	CATGTDYNSPLHF
TRBV27	TRBJ1-4	NA	NA	CASSADIYEKLFF
TRBV4-1	TRBJ1-1	NA	NA	CASSRYTGSGTEAFF
TRBV5-1	TRBJ1-2	NA	NA	CASSLAPDRLYGYTF
TRBV28	TRBJ1-5	NA	NA	CATVRADYNQPQHF
TRBV29-1	TRBJ2-2	TRBD1	NA	CSVVGTGNTGELFF
TRBV2	TRBJ2-3	TRBD1	NA	CASSRQGGSITDTQYF
TRBV19	TRBJ2-1	NA	NA	CASSTRQAPSYNEQFF
TRBV3-1/TRBV3-2	TRBJ2-1	TRBD2	NA	CASSHTSGKYNEQFF
TRBV21-1	TRBJ2-7	NA	many	CASSSPPYEQYF
TRBV6-2/TRBV6-3	TRBJ1-2	TRBD1	NA	CASTPGQSPNYGYTF
TRBV7-9	TRBJ1-4	TRBD1	NA	CASSRGTGDEKLFF
TRBV5-6	TRBJ2-3	TRBD2	once	CASSLVFTSGRDTQYF
TRBV18	TRBJ2-7	TRBD2	NA	CASSPGRGALYEQYF
TRBV9	TRBJ2-3	NA	NA	CASSVEWGGTDTQYF
TRBV19	TRBJ1-2	TRBD1	NA	CASSREDRAGDGYTF
TRBV5-8	TRBJ1-4	NA	NA	CASSPGRQTTNEKLFF
TRBV4-1	TRBJ2-2	NA	once	CASSPFFFSGELFF
TRBV5-1	TRBJ2-1	TRBD2	once	CASTIGTSGRSEEFF
TRBV5-1	TRBJ2-1	TRBD2	NA	CASSSLERGNEQFF
TRBV3-1/TRBV3-2	TRBJ1-6	TRBD1	NA	CASSQDSQGQGKGSSPLHF
TRBV11-3	TRBJ2-1	TRBD1	NA	CASSLDGTGDYNEQFF
TRBV16	TRBJ1-1	NA	few	CASSPPGGTEAFF
TRBV10-3	TRBJ1-2	NA	NA	CAITAGEYGYTF
TRBV7-9	TRBJ2-7	TRBD2	NA	CASSRRLAGEPYEQYF
TRBV19	TRBJ1-2	NA	NA	CASSAFSTPVNYGYTF
TRBV7-9	TRBJ2-7	TRBD2	few	CASSSRLRGEQYF
TRBV6-6	TRBJ1-5	NA	NA	CASTGGEAQPQHF
TRBV3-1/TRBV3-2	TRBJ2-4	NA	NA	CASSQDATRTIAKNIQYF
TRBV7-2	TRBJ2-3	NA	NA	CASSSSEHTQYF
TRBV5-1	TRBJ2-3	TRBD1	NA	CASSLDPPGGGSDTQYF
TRBV14	TRBJ1-2	NA	NA	CASSQGFGGSGGWNGYTF
TRBV11-2	TRBJ1-2	TRBD1	NA	CASSADRPSNYGYTF
TRBV30	TRBJ1-2	NA	NA	CAWSVATGRPYGYTF
TRBV11-3	TRBJ1-2	TRBD1	NA	CASSYDRDGYTF
TRBV7-9	TRBJ1-5	NA	few	CASSLSGGNQPQHF
TRBV7-9	TRBJ2-7	NA	NA	CASSSPTITYEQYF
TRBV6-5	TRBJ1-6	TRBD1	NA	CASSYSRDSNSPLHF